The sequence of this TCR beta chain was determined in a study of cytomegalovirus exposure and HLA in healthy donors. About the study: Counted in an early data release were about 85 million unique TCRs from HLA-typed donors.

This clone was seen a few times. Its matching antigen is unknown. The CDR3 totals 16 residues. Per germline, CDR1 MRHNA and CDR2 SNTAGT. V gave up 3 bases and J gave up 4 bases; unmatched junction bases: 8. Both 60 Vbeta primers and 13 Jbeta primers went into the PCR. The protocol was immunoSEQ multiplex PCR, while the TCRdb copy is restricted to in-frame clones and leaves out a portion. The top ten hold less than 3.5% of the sample, which has roughly 99,000 clones, more than 75% seen once. Study-level results: Being productive about 90% or about 30% of the time was typical of most TCR beta V segments in an earlier analysis. What TCR beta sequences reportedly achieved was accurate prediction of HLA-A and HLA-B alleles in most subjects. Diagnosis of cytomegalovirus status made by the classifier reportedly showed high specificity and sensitivity.

The sequenced sample consisted of PBMCs. The TCR was taken from a man in his thirties or forties in good health and CMV-seropositive. This chain joins TRBV6-4 and TRBJ2-5; 10 positions agree with TRBD1. CDR3 nucleotides: TGTGCCAGCAGTGAAGGATTGACAGGGGGCGTAGAGACCCAGTACTTC. Amino acid sequence: CASSEGLTGGVETQYF.